A selection of T cell receptor beta chains follows, all from one sample in a study of regulatory dendritic cells for organ transplantation. No antigen is known for these receptors. Here immunoSEQ multiplex PCR was the method, and the copy in TCRdb shows in-frame clones only, minus some. Of around 5,400 clones listed, approximately 74% are singletons. Sequenced sample: memory CD8+ T cells from blood cultured with regulatory dendritic cells. These receptors came from a human donor in good health. The CDR3 runs from the conserved cysteine through the conserved F or W. Fields, in order: D gene, J gene, clone size, V gene, CDR3 DNA, CDR3 protein. The D gene is left open where the match is weak. Clone size is stated in some rows and not others, as once, few, many or a class when expanded.

D: TRBD1; J: TRBJ2-2; size: -; V: TRBV6-4; DNA: TGTGCCAGCAGTGACGGACAGGGGGCCACCGGGGAGCTGTTTTTT; CDR3: CASSDGQGATGELFF
D: TRBD1; J: TRBJ1-2; size: -; V: TRBV11-2; DNA: TGTGCCAGCAGCTTAGAGCCGACAGGGGGAAGAGGCTACACCTTC; CDR3: CASSLEPTGGRGYTF
D: -; J: TRBJ1-6; size: -; V: TRBV27; DNA: TGTGCCAGCAGTTTGGCTGGGGGACGTCTAGCACCCCTCCACTTT; CDR3: CASSLAGGRLAPLHF
D: TRBD2; J: TRBJ2-1; size: -; V: TRBV27; DNA: TGTGCCAGCAGTATAACTAGCGGCTCCTACAATGAGCAGTTCTTC; CDR3: CASSITSGSYNEQFF
D: TRBD2; J: TRBJ2-1; size: -; V: TRBV7-2; DNA: TGTGCCAGCAGCCACCGTAGGGGGACTAGCGGGACCTACAATGAGCAGTTCTTC; CDR3: CASSHRRGTSGTYNEQFF
D: -; J: TRBJ2-3; size: -; V: TRBV21-1; DNA: TGTGCCAGCAGCAAAGGAAAGGGGAACAGGGGCCCCCGGTGGGAAGATACGCAGTATTTT; CDR3: CASSKGKGNRGPRWEDTQYF
D: TRBD1; J: TRBJ1-4; size: -; V: TRBV5-1; DNA: TGTGCCAGCAGCCCCGGGACAGGAGGGCTGTTTTTT; CDR3: CASSPGTGGLFF
D: -; J: TRBJ1-1; size: few; V: TRBV19; DNA: TGTGCCAGTAGTCAGGGATTTCGCACTGAAGCTTTCTTT; CDR3: CASSQGFRTEAFF
D: -; J: TRBJ2-2; size: once; V: TRBV7-9; DNA: TGTGCCAGCAGCTTAACTGGGGAGCTGTTTTTT; CDR3: CASSLTGELFF
D: TRBD2; J: TRBJ2-3; size: few; V: TRBV6-4; DNA: TGTGCCAGCAGTGACTCCGAGACTAGCTTGGATACGCAGTATTTT; CDR3: CASSDSETSLDTQYF
D: TRBD1; J: TRBJ1-2; size: -; V: TRBV27; DNA: TGTGCCAGCAGTTTAACCCCTCCCAGACAGGGTCGGCATGGCTACACCTTC; CDR3: CASSLTPPRQGRHGYTF
D: TRBD2; J: TRBJ2-2; size: -; V: TRBV27; DNA: TGTGCCAGCAGTTTACCGGGGGGGGGCGACGGGGAGCTGTTTTTT; CDR3: CASSLPGGGDGELFF
D: -; J: TRBJ1-5; size: -; V: TRBV7-9; DNA: TGTGCCAGCAGCTTAGGTAGTCAGCCCCAGCATTTT; CDR3: CASSLGSQPQHF
D: -; J: TRBJ2-1; size: -; V: TRBV13; DNA: TGTGCCAGCAGCTTCAGGGCGGGGTACAATGAGCAGTTCTTC; CDR3: CASSFRAGYNEQFF
D: -; J: TRBJ1-1; size: -; V: TRBV9; DNA: TGTGCCAGCAGCGTAGGCACGGGGAACACTGAAGCTTTCTTT; CDR3: CASSVGTGNTEAFF
D: -; J: TRBJ2-6; size: -; V: TRBV4-2; DNA: TGTGCCAGCAGCCAAGATCCAGGCCCCACTCCACTCAGCTCTGGGGCCAACGTCCTGACTTTC; CDR3: CASSQDPGPTPLSSGANVLTF
D: -; J: TRBJ2-7; size: -; V: TRBV19; DNA: TGTGCCAGTAGTTTGGACAGCTCCTACGAGCAGTACTTC; CDR3: CASSLDSSYEQYF
D: -; J: TRBJ2-2; size: -; V: TRBV13; DNA: TGTGCCAGCAGCCCTGAGTTCACCGGGGAGCTGTTTTTT; CDR3: CASSPEFTGELFF
D: -; J: TRBJ2-7; size: -; V: TRBV6-5; DNA: TGTGCCAGCACCCCGTCGGGGGCCCCATACTACGAGCAGTACTTC; CDR3: CASTPSGAPYYEQYF
D: -; J: TRBJ2-5; size: -; V: TRBV21-1; DNA: TGTGCCAGCAGCAAAGAAAAGGGGGCAGGGGGAGAGACCCAGTACTTC; CDR3: CASSKEKGAGGETQYF
D: TRBD2; J: TRBJ2-5; size: -; V: TRBV4-1; DNA: TGCGCCAGCAGCCAAGAGCGAATGGCGGGAGGGGAGACCCAGTACTTC; CDR3: CASSQERMAGGETQYF
D: -; J: TRBJ1-2; size: -; V: TRBV9; DNA: TGTGCCAGCAGCGTATTCCCCAAGACCTTAATAGCTTATGGCTACACCTTC; CDR3: CASSVFPKTLIAYGYTF
D: -; J: TRBJ1-5; size: few; V: TRBV19; DNA: TGTGCCAGTAATCGGGGGGCCGATGGCAATCAGCCCCAGCATTTT; CDR3: CASNRGADGNQPQHF
D: -; J: TRBJ1-1; size: few; V: TRBV21-1; DNA: TGTGCCAGCAAACGGGACAGGGCCACTGAAGCTTTCTTT; CDR3: CASKRDRATEAFF
D: TRBD2; J: TRBJ2-1; size: -; V: TRBV6-1; DNA: TGTGCCAGCAGTGAAAAGGCTAGCGGGTCCCCTAAGGGGTTCTTC; CDR3: CASSEKASGSPKGFF
D: -; J: TRBJ1-1; size: few; V: TRBV18; DNA: TGTGCCAGCTCACCTTATCCGGGGAACACTGAAGCTTTCTTT; CDR3: CASSPYPGNTEAFF
D: -; J: TRBJ2-2; size: -; V: TRBV25-1; DNA: TGTGCCAGCAGTGAAGGGGGGCGTGACACCGGGGAGCTGTTTTTT; CDR3: CASSEGGRDTGELFF
D: -; J: TRBJ1-2; size: medium-sized; V: TRBV7-9; DNA: TGTGCCAGCAGCGGGACCCTAATCTATGGCTACACCTTC; CDR3: CASSGTLIYGYTF
D: -; J: TRBJ2-7; size: -; V: TRBV7-9; DNA: TGTGCCAGCAGCTTTCGAAGCCCGCAAGCCGAGCAGTACTTC; CDR3: CASSFRSPQAEQYF
D: -; J: TRBJ2-3; size: -; V: TRBV6-4; DNA: TGTGCCAGCAGTGACGGGGGCACAGATACGCAGTATTTT; CDR3: CASSDGGTDTQYF
D: -; J: TRBJ2-2; size: -; V: TRBV28; DNA: TGTGCCAGCAGTTTATGGCGGACAACAGGATCCACCGGGGAGCTGTTTTTT; CDR3: CASSLWRTTGSTGELFF
D: -; J: TRBJ1-1; size: -; V: TRBV21-1; DNA: TGTGCCAGGGTAGGCCACATGAACACTGAAGCTTTCTTT; CDR3: CARVGHMNTEAFF
D: -; J: TRBJ2-5; size: -; V: TRBV9; DNA: TGTGCCAGCAGCGTGAGGGGTGGGGTTCCGGAGACCCAGTACTTC; CDR3: CASSVRGGVPETQYF
D: -; J: TRBJ2-7; size: -; V: TRBV13; DNA: TGTGCCAGCAGCTTATATGGGGGCCTCTACGAGCAGTACTTC; CDR3: CASSLYGGLYEQYF
D: TRBD2; J: TRBJ2-2; size: -; V: TRBV6-1; DNA: TGTGCCAGCAGCACCGGGACTAGCGACACCGGGGAGCTGTTTTTT; CDR3: CASSTGTSDTGELFF
D: TRBD1; J: TRBJ1-6; size: -; V: TRBV25-1; DNA: TGTGCCAGCAGTGAAGGCCAAACAATCCAGGGGGTGGCACCCCTCCACTTT; CDR3: CASSEGQTIQGVAPLHF
D: -; J: TRBJ1-6; size: -; V: TRBV6-5; DNA: TGTGCCAGCAGCCCACCTTCCTGGCCACCCCTCCACTTT; CDR3: CASSPPSWPPLHF
D: TRBD1; J: TRBJ1-5; size: -; V: TRBV7-9; DNA: TGTGCCAGCAGCTCTACACTACCGGGACAGGATACCCCCGCCCAGCATTTT; CDR3: CASSSTLPGQDTPAQHF
D: -; J: TRBJ2-7; size: once; V: TRBV10-2; DNA: TGCGCCAGCAGTGAGGGGGCTTGGCAGTACTTC; CDR3: CASSEGAWQYF
D: -; J: TRBJ2-2; size: -; V: TRBV30; DNA: TGTGCCTGGAGTGTACGGATCGAGGGGGAGCTGTTTTTT; CDR3: CAWSVRIEGELFF
D: -; J: TRBJ1-5; size: medium-sized; V: TRBV9; DNA: TGTGCCAGCAGCGTAGAAGGACTTCAGCCCCAGCATTTT; CDR3: CASSVEGLQPQHF
D: -; J: TRBJ2-1; size: -; V: TRBV9; DNA: TGTGCCAGCAGCGTAGACGGAGTGCTCTACAATGAGCAGTTCTTC; CDR3: CASSVDGVLYNEQFF
D: TRBD1; J: TRBJ2-7; size: -; V: TRBV15; DNA: TGTGCCACCAGCAGAGACTCGGGACAGGGAAGCCCCTACGAGCAGTACTTC; CDR3: CATSRDSGQGSPYEQYF
D: -; J: TRBJ1-2; size: -; V: TRBV9; DNA: TGTGCCAGCAGCAAGGAAACCGGGACACTACTCGCTAACTATGGCTACACCTTC; CDR3: CASSKETGTLLANYGYTF
D: -; J: TRBJ2-1; size: -; V: TRBV19; DNA: TGTGCCAGTAGTGGTCCCGAGCCCCAGCAGTTCTTC; CDR3: CASSGPEPQQFF
D: TRBD1; J: TRBJ2-4; size: -; V: TRBV28; DNA: TGTGCCAGCAGAGCTTTAAACCTGAACAGGGGTATTGACTTC; CDR3: CASRALNLNRGIDF
D: -; J: TRBJ2-7; size: few; V: TRBV2; DNA: TGTGCCAGCAGTGTGTTTGGGGGTCGGTACGAGCAGTACTTC; CDR3: CASSVFGGRYEQYF
D: -; J: TRBJ2-3; size: -; V: TRBV6-4; DNA: TGTGCCAGCAGTGGGGACAGCACAGATACGCAGTATTTT; CDR3: CASSGDSTDTQYF
D: -; J: TRBJ1-1; size: -; V: TRBV19; DNA: TGTGCCAGTAGTCGGACCCCCATGAACACTGAAGCTTTCTTT; CDR3: CASSRTPMNTEAFF